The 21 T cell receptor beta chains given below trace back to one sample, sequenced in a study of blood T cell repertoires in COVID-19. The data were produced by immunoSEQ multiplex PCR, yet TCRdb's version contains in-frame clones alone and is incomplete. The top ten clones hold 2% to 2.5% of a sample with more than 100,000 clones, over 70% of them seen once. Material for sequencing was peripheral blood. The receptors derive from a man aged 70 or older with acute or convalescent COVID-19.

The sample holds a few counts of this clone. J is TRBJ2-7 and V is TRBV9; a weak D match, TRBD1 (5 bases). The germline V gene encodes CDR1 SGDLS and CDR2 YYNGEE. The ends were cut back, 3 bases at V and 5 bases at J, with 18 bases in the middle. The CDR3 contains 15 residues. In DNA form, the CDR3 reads TGTGCCAGCAGCGGTCCCGGAGCAGGGTGGCACGAGCAGTACTTC. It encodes CASSGPGAGWHEQYF.

Here the CDR3 DNA reads TGTGCCAGTAGCCAGGGGGCATTTGGCAATCAGCCCCAGCATTTT. This gives the protein CASSQGAFGNQPQHF. This chain links TRBV19 with TRBJ1-5; 8 nucleotides match TRBD1. CDR1 LNHDA and CDR2 SQIVND come from the germline V gene (reference sequence). CDR3 length: 15 amino acids. V lost 6 bases, J lost 2 bases, and 6 bases stayed unmatched.

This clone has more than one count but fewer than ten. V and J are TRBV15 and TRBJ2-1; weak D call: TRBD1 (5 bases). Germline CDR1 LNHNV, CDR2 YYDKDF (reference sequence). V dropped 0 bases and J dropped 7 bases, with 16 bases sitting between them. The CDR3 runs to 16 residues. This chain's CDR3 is CATSRDYSRVGNEQFF. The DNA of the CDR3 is TGTGCCACCAGCAGAGATTACTCCAGGGTAGGGAATGAGCAGTTCTTC.

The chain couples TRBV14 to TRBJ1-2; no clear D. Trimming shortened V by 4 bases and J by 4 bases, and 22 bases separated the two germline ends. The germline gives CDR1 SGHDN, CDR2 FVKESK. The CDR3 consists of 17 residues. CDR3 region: CASSLRGGALPSYGYTF. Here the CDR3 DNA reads TGTGCCAGCAGCCTCCGAGGTGGCGCGCTACCCTCCTATGGCTACACCTTC.

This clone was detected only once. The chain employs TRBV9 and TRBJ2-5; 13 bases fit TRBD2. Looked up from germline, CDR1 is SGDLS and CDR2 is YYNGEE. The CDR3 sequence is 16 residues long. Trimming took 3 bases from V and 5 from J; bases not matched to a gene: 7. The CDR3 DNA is TGTGCCAGCAGCGAAGGACTAGCGGGGGCCTTGGAGACCCAGTACTTC. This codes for CASSEGLAGALETQYF.

The CDR3 coding sequence is TGCGCCAGCAGCTCCGGACTAGCGGGGCATAAATACTCCTACGAGCAGTACTTC. Its protein product is CASSSGLAGHKYSYEQYF. The rearrangement uses TRBV5-1 and TRBJ2-7; 12 nucleotides match TRBD2. This CDR3 has 18 amino acids. Germline V CDR1 and CDR2: SGHRS, YFSETQ. The junction had 10 bases not matched to a gene; V was cut back by 3 bases and J by 0 bases. Supplemented by reference TRBV5-1 and TRBJ2-7, the full variable domain reads KAGVTQTPRYLIKTRGQQVTLSCSPISGHRSVSWYQQTPGQGLQFLFEYFSETQRNKGNFPGRFSGRQFSNSRSEMNVSTLELGDSALYLCASSSGLAGHKYSYEQYFGPGTRLTVT.

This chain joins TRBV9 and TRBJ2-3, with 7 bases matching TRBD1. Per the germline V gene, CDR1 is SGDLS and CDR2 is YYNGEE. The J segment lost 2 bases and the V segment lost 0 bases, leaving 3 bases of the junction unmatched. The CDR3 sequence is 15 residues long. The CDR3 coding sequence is TGTGCCAGCAGCGTAGAGGGGGCCAACACAGATACGCAGTATTTT. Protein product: CASSVEGANTDTQYF.

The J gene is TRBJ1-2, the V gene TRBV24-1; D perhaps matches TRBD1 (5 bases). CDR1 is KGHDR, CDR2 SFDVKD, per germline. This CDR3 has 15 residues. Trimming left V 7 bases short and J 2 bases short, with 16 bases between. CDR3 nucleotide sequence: TGTGCCACCAGCCGGGACTCCGCTACGAACTATGGCTACACCTTC. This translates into CATSRDSATNYGYTF.

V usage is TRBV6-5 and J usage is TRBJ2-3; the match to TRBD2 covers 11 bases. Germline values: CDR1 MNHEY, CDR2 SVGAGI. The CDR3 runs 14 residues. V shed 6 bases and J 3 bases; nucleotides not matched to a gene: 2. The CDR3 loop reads CASRASGGTDTQYF. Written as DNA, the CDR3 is TGTGCCAGCAGAGCTAGCGGGGGGACAGATACGCAGTATTTT.

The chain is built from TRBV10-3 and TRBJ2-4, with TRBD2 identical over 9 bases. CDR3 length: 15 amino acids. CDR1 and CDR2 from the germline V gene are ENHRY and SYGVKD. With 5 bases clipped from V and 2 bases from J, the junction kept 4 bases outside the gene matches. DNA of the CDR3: TGTGCCATCAGTAGCGGGGGGAATACCAAAAACATTCAGTACTTC. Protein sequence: CAISSGGNTKNIQYF.

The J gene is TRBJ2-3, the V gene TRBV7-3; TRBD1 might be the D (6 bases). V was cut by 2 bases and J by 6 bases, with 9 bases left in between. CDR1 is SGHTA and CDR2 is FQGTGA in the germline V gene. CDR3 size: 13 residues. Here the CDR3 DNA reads TGTGCCAGCAGCTTAGAGGGGGTGGATACGCAGTATTTT. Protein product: CASSLEGVDTQYF.

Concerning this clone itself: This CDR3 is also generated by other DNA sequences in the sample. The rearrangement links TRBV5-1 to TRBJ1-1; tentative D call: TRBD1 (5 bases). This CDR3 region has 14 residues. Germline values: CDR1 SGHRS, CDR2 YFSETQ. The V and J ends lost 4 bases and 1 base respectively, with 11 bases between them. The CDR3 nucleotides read TGCGCCAGCAGCCTGCAGGGCCCGAACACTGAAGCTTTCTTT. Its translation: CASSLQGPNTEAFF.

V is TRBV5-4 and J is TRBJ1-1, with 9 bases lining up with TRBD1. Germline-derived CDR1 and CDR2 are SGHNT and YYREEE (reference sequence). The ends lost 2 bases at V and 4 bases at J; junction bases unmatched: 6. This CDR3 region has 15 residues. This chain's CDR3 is CASSLPGQGGTEAFF. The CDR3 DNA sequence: TGTGCCAGCAGCTTACCGGGACAGGGTGGCACTGAAGCTTTCTTT.

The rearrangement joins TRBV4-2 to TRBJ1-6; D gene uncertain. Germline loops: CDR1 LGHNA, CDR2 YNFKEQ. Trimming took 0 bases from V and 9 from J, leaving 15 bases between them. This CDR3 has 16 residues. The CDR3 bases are TGTGCCAGCAGCCAAGATTGGGCGATTGGTGGTTCACCCCTCCACTTT. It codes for CASSQDWAIGGSPLHF.

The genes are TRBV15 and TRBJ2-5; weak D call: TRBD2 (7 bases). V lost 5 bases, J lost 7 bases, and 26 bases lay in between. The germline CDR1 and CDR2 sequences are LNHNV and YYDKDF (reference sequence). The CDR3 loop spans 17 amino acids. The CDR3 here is CATSRGGGAGPVGTQYF. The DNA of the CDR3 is TGTGCCACCAGCCGCGGGGGCGGGGCAGGTCCCGTGGGGACCCAGTACTTC.

This CDR3 reads CASSQDRGHTEAFF. CDR3 DNA: TGTGCCAGCAGCCAGGACAGGGGCCATACTGAAGCTTTCTTT. V usage is TRBV6-5 and J usage is TRBJ1-1, with 9 bases fitting TRBD1. CDR3 size: 14 residues. The germline V gene has CDR1 MNHEY and CDR2 SVGAGI. Losses at the gene ends were 6 bases for V and 5 bases for J; bases not matched to a gene: 7.

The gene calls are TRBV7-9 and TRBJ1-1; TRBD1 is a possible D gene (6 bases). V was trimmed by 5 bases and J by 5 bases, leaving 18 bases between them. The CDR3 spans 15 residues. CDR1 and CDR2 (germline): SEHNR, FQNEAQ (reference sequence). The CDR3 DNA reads TGTGCCAGCAGCCCGAGCGGGGGGGGCTGGACTGAAGCTTTCTTT. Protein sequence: CASSPSGGGWTEAFF.

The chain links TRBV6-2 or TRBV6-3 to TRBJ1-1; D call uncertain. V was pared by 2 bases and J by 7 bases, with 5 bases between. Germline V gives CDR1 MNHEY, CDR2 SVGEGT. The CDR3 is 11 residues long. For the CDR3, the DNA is TGTGCCAGCAGTTACCCGGGTGAAGCTTTCTTT. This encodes CASSYPGEAFF.

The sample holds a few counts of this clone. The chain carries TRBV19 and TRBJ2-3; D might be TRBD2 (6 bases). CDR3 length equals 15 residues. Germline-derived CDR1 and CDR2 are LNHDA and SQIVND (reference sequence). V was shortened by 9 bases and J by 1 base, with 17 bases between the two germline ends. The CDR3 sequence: CASRARGVGTDTQYF. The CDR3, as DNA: TGTGCCAGCAGAGCGCGGGGCGTCGGCACAGATACGCAGTATTTT.

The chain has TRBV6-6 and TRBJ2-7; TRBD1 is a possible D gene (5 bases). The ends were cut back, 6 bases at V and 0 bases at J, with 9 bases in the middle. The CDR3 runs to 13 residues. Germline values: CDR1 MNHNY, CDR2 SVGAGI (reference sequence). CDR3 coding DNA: TGTGCCAGCAGCCCAGGGTCCTCCTACGAGCAGTACTTC. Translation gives CASSPGSSYEQYF.

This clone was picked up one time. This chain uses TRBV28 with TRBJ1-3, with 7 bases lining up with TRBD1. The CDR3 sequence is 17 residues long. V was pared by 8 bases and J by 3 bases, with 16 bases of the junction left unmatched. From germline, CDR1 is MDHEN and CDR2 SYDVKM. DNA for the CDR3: TGTGCCAGCCGCCCCTGGAGGGGGACAGTCGTTGGAAACACCATATATTTT. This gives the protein CASRPWRGTVVGNTIYF. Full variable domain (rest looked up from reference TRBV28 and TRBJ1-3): DVKVTQSSRYLVKRTGEKVFLECVQDMDHENMFWYRQDPGLGLRLIYFSYDVKMKEKGDIPEGYSVSREKKERFSLILESASTNQTSMYLCASRPWRGTVVGNTIYFGEGSWLTVV.